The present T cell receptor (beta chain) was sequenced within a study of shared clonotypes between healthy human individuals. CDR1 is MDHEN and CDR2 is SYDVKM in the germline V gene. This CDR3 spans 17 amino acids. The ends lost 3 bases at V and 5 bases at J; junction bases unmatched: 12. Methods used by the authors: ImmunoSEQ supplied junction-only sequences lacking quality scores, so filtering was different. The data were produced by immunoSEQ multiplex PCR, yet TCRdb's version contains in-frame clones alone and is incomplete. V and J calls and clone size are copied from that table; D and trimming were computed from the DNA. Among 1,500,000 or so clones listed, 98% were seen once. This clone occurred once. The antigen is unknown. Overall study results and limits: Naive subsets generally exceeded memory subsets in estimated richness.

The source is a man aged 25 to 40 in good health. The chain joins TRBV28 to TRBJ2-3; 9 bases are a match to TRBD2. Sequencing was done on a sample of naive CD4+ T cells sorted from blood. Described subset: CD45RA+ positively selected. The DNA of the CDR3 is TGTGCCAGCAGTTTCCTCACTTTTAGCGGGAGTGTAGATACGCAGTATTTT. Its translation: CASSFLTFSGSVDTQYF.